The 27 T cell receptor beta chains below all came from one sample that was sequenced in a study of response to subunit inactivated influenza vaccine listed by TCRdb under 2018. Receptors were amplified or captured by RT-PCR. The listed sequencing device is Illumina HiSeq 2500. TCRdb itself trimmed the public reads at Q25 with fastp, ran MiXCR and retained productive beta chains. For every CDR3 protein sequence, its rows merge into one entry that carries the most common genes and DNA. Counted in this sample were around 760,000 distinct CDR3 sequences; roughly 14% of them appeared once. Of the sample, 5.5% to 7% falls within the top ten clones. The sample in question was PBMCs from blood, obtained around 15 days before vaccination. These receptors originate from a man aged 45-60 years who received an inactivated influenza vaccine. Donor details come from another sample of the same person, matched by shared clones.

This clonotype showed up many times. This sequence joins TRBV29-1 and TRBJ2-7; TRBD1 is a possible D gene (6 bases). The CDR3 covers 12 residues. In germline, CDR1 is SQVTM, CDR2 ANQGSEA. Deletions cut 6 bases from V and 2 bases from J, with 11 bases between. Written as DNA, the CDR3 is TGCAGCGTCGTCCGGGACACCTACGAGCAGTACTTC. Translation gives CSVVRDTYEQYF.

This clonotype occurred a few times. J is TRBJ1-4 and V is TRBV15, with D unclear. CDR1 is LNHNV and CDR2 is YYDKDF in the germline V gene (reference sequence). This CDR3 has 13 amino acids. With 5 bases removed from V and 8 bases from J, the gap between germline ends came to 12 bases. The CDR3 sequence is CATSQAVVEKLFF. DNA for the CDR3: TGTGCCACCAGCCAAGCCGTTGTAGAAAAACTGTTTTTT.

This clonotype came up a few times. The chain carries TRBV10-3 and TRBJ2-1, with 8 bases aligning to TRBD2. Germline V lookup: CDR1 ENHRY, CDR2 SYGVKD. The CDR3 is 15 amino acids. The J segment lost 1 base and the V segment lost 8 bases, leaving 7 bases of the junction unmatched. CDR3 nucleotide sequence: TGTGCCATCGCACTAGAGCGGGGGTCCTACAATGAGCAGTTCTTC. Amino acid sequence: CAIALERGSYNEQFF.

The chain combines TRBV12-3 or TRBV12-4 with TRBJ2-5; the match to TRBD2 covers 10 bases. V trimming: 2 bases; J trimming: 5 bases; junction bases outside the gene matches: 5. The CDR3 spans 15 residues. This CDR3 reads CASSLISGGRETQYF. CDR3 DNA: TGTGCCAGCAGTTTAATTAGCGGGGGGCGTGAGACCCAGTACTTC.

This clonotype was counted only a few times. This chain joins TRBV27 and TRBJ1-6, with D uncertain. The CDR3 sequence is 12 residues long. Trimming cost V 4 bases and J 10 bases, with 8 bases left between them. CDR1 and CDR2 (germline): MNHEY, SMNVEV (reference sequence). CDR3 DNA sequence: TGTGCCAGCAGTTGGCCTGCCTCACCCCTCCACTTT. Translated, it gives CASSWPASPLHF.

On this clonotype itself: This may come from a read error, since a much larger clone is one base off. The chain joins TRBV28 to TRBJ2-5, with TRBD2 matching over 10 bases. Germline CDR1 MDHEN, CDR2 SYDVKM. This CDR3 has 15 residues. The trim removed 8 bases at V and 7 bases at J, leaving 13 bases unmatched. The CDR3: CASCILAGPKATQYF. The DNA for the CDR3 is TGTGCCAGCTGCATACTAGCGGGACCAAAGGCGACCCAGTACTTC. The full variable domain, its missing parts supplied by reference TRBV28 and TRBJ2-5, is DVKVTQSSRYLVKRTGEKVFLECVQDMDHENMFWYRQDPGLGLRLIYFSYDVKMKEKGDIPEGYSVSREKKERFSLILESASTNQTSMYLCASCILAGPKATQYFGPGTRLLVL.

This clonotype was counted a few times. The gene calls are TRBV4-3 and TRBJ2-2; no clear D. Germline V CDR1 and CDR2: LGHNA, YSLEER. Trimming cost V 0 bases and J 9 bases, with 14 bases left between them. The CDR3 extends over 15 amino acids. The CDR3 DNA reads TGCGCCAGCAGCCAAGATGCTAGTCGAATGCGGGAGCTGTTTTTT. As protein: CASSQDASRMRELFF.

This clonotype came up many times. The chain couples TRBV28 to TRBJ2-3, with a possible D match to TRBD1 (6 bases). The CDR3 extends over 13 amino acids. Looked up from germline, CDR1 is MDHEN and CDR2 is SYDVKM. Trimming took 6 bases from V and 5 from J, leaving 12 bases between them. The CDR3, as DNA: TGTGCCAGCAGCTTTCCCAGGGGAGATACGCAGTATTTT. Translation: CASSFPRGDTQYF.

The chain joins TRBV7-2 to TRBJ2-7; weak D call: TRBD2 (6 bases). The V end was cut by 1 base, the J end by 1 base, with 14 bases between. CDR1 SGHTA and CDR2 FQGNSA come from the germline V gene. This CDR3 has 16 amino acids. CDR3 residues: CASSLDGGVGSYEQYF. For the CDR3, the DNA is TGTGCCAGCAGCTTAGATGGAGGGGTCGGGTCCTACGAGCAGTACTTC.

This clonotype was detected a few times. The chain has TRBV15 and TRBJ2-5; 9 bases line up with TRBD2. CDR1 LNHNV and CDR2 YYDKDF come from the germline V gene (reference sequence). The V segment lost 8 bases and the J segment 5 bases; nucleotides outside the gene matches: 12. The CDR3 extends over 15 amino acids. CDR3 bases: TGTGCCACCTCCGAGAGGATAGCGGGGGCGGAGACCCAGTACTTC. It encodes CATSERIAGAETQYF.

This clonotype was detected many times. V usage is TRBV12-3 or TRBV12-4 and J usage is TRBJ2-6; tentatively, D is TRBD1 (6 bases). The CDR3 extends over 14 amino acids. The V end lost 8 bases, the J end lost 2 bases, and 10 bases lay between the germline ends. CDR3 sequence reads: CASSPGAGANVLTF. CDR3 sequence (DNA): TGTGCCAGCTCACCAGGGGCTGGGGCCAACGTCCTGACTTTC.

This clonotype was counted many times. The CDR3 here is CASSPSGGGETQYF. The CDR3 bases are TGTGCCAGCAGCCCTAGCGGGGGGGGAGAGACCCAGTACTTC. J is TRBJ2-5 and V is TRBV6-1, with 12 bases that match TRBD2. Germline V gives CDR1 MNHNS, CDR2 SASEGT. The junction had 3 bases not matched to a gene; V was cut back by 6 bases and J by 4 bases. CDR3 size: 14 residues.

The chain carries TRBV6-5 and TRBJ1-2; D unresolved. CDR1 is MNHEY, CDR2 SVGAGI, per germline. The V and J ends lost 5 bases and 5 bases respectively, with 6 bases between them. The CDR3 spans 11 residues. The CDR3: CASSTRYGYTF. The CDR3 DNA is TGTGCCAGCAGTACCCGATATGGCTACACCTTC.

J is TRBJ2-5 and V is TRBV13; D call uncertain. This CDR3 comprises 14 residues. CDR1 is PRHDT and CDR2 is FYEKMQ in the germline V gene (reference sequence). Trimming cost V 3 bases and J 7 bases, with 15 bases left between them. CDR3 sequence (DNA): TGTGCCAGCAGCTTTGGCGTTTCTTCGGGGACCCAGTACTTC. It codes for CASSFGVSSGTQYF.

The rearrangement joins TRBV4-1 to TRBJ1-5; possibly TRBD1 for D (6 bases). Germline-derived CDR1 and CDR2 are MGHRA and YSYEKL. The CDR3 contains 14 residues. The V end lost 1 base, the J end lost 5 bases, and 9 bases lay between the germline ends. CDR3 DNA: TGCGCCAGCAGCCAAGGACAGGACCATCAGCCCCAGCATTTT. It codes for CASSQGQDHQPQHF.

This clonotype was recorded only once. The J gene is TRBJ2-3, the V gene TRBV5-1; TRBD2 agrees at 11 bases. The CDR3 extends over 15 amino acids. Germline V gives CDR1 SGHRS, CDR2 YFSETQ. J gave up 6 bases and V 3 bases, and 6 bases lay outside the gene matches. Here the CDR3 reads CASSSGTSGGDTQYF. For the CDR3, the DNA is TGCGCCAGCAGCTCCGGGACTAGCGGTGGGGATACGCAGTATTTT.

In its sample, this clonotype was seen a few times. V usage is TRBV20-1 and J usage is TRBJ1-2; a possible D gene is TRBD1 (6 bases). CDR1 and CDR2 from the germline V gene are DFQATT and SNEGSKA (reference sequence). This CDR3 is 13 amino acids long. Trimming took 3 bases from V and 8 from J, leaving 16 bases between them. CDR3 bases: TGCAGTGCTAGGGTACAGGGTTTGGGCGGCTACACCTTC. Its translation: CSARVQGLGGYTF.

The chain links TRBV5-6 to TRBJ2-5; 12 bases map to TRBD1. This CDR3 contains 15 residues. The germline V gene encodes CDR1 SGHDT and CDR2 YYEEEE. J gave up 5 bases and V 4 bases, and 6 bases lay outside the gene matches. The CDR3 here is CASSGRDRGPETQYF. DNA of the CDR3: TGTGCCAGCAGCGGGCGGGACAGGGGGCCTGAGACCCAGTACTTC.

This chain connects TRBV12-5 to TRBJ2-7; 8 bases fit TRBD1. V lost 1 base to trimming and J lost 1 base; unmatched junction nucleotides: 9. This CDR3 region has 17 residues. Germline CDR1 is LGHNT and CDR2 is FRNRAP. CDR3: CASGLANDGDRSYEQYF. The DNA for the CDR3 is TGTGCTAGTGGTTTGGCCAACGATGGGGACAGGTCCTACGAGCAGTACTTC.

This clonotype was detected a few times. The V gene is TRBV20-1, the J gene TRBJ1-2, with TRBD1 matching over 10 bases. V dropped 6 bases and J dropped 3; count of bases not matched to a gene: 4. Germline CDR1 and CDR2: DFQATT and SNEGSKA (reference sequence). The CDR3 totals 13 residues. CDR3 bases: TGCAGTGCAGATGGGACAGGGGACTATGGCTACACCTTC. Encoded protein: CSADGTGDYGYTF.

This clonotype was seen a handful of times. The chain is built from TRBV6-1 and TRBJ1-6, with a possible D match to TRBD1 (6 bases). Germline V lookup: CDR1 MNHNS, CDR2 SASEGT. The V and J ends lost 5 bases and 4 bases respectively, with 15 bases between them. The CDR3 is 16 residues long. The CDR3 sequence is CASSPRQARYNSPLHF. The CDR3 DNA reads TGTGCCAGCAGTCCACGACAGGCCCGGTATAATTCACCCCTCCACTTT.

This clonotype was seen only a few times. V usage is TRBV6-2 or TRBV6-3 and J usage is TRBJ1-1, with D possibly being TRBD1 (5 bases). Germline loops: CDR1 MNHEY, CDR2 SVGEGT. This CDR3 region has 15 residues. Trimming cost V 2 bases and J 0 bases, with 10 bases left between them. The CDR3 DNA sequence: TGTGCCAGCAGTTACGGTCGGGGGGTGAACACTGAAGCTTTCTTT. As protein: CASSYGRGVNTEAFF.

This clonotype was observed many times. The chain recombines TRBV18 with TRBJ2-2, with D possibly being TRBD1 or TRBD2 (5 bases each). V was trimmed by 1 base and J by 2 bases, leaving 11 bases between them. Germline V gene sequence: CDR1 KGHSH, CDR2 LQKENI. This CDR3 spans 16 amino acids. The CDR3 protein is CASSPQRGGNTGELFF. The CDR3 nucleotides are TGTGCCAGCTCACCACAGAGGGGCGGCAACACCGGGGAGCTGTTTTTT.

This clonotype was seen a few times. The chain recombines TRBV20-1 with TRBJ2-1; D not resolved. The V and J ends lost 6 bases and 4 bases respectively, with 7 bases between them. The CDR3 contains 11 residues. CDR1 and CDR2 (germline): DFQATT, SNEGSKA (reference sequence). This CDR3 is CSATFYNEQFF. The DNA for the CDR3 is TGCAGTGCAACCTTTTACAATGAGCAGTTCTTC.

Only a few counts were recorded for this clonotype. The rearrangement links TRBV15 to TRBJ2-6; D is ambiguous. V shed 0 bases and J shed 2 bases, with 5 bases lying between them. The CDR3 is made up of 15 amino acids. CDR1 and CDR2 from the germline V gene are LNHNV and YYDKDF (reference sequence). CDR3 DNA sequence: TGTGCCACCAGCAGAGAGCTTACTGGGGCCAACGTCCTGACTTTC. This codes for CATSRELTGANVLTF.

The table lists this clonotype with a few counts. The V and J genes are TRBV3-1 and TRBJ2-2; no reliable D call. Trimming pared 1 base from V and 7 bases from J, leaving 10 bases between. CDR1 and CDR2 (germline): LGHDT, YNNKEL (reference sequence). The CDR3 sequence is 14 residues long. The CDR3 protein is CASSQATDVGELFF. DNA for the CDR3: TGTGCCAGCAGCCAAGCCACGGATGTCGGGGAGCTGTTTTTT.

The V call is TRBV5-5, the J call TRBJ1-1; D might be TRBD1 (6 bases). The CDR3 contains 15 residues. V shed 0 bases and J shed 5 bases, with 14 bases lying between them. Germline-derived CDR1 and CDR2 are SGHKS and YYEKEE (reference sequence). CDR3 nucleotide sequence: TGTGCCAGCAGCTTGGGTGGGACATGGGGGACTGAAGCTTTCTTT. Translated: CASSLGGTWGTEAFF. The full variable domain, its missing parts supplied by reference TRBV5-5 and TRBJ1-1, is DAGVTQSPTHLIKTRGQQVTLRCSPISGHKSVSWYQQVLGQGPQFIFQYYEKEERGRGNFPDRFSARQFPNYSSELNVNALLLGDSALYLCASSLGGTWGTEAFFGQGTRLTVV.